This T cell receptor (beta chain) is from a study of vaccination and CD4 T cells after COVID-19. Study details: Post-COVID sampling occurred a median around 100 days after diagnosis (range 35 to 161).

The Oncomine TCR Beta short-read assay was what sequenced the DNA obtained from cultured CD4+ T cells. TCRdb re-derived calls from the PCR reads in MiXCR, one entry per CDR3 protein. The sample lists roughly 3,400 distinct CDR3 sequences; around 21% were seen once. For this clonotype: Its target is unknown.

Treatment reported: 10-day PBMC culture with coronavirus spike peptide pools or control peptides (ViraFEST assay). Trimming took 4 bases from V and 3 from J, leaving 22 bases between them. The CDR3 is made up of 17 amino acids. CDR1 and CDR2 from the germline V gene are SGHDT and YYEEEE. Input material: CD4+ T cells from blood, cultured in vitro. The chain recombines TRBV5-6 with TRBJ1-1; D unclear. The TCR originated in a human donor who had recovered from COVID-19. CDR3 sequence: CASSPRKVAGRDTEAFF. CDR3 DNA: TGTGCCAGCAGCCCCCGCAAAGTAGCGGGAAGGGACACTGAAGCTTTCTTT.